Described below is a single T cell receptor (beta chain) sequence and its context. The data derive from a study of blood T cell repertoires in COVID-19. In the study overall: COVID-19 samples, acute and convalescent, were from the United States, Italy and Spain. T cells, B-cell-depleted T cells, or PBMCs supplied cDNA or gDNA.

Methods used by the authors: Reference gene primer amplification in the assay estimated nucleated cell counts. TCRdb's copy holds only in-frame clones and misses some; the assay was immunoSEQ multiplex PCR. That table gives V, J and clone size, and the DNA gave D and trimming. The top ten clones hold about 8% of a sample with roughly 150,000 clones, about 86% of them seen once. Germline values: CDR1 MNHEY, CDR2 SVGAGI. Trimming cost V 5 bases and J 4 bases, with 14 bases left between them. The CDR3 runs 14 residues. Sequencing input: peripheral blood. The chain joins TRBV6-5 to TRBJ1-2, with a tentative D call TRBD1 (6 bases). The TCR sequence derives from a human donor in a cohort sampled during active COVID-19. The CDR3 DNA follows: TGTGCCAGCAGTCCCGGGGGGCAGGTCTATGGCTACACCTTC. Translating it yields CASSPGGQVYGYTF.